Reported below is one T cell receptor beta chain. As yet, its antigen is unknown. Method: immunoSEQ multiplex PCR; TCRdb's copy keeps in-frame clones and lacks some. The sample holds 100,000 to 150,000 clones, approximately 85% seen once. This specimen comes from a study of cytotoxic CD8 clonotypes in ibrutinib-treated CLL. Study details: Median treatment time before response sampling was 12 months, range 6 to 36.

Approximately 2.2 micrograms of genomic DNA came from cryopreserved PBMCs for TCR beta libraries. Study conclusions and caveats: The study found public clonotypes uncommon, contracting or stable on treatment.

The CDR3 length is 13 residues. Germline CDR1 is LNHDA and CDR2 is SQIVND (reference sequence). With 7 bases clipped from V and 7 bases from J, the junction kept 5 bases outside the gene matches. Sequenced here: PBMCs, sampled after 24 months of ibrutinib treatment. This receptor was obtained from a human donor with chronic lymphocytic leukemia. This rearrangement joins TRBV19 to TRBJ2-3; 10 bases are shared with TRBD1. CDR3: CASTGQGGNTQYF. The CDR3 bases are TGTGCCAGTACCGGACAGGGGGGGAATACGCAGTATTTT.